Shown below are 27 T cell receptor beta chains from a single sample sequenced in a study of metastatic and nonmetastatic thyroid tumors. TCRdb called clones again from the PCR reads with MiXCR. This sample carries some 21,000 clones, approximately 11% of them seen once, and the ten largest clones take roughly 29%. No patient received treatment before thyroid surgery. Sequenced: blood. The receptor source for this set is a female donor with papillary thyroid cancer or a benign thyroid nodule (not recorded which). Some clones in this sample may be carry-over from other donors' samples.

By share, this clone counts as medium-sized. The V and J genes are TRBV27 and TRBJ2-7; TRBD2 agrees at 7 bases. V lost 6 bases and J lost 4; bases outside the gene matches: 15. The CDR3 consists of 16 residues. The germline V gene encodes CDR1 MNHEY and CDR2 SMNVEV (reference sequence). CDR3 sequence reads: CASRVELASGLYEQYF. Written as DNA, the CDR3 is TGTGCCAGCAGGGTTGAGCTTGCTAGCGGTCTGTACGAGCAGTACTTC.

This clone appeared many times. The rearrangement links TRBV7-3 to TRBJ2-3; 12 nucleotides line up with TRBD2. Losses at the gene ends were 5 bases for V and 0 bases for J; bases not matched to a gene: 3. This CDR3 region has 16 residues. Germline V gives CDR1 SGHTA, CDR2 FQGTGA. The CDR3 spells CASSIGTSGSTDTQYF. CDR3 DNA sequence: TGTGCCAGCAGCATTGGGACTAGCGGGAGCACAGATACGCAGTATTTT. Drawing the rest from reference TRBV7-3 and TRBJ2-3, the complete variable domain is GAGVSQTPSNKVTEKGKYVELRCDPISGHTALYWYRQSLGQGPEFLIYFQGTGAADDSGLPNDRFFAVRPEGSVSTLKIQRTERGDSAVYLCASSIGTSGSTDTQYFGPGTRLTVL.

This clone was seen at least ten times. The V call is TRBV7-3, the J call TRBJ2-3; D is perhaps TRBD2 (5 bases). The CDR3 length is 15 residues. Trimming shortened V by 1 base and J by 2 bases, and 10 bases separated the two germline ends. Germline lookup yields CDR1 SGHTA and CDR2 FQGTGA. The CDR3 sequence is CASSLKAVPTDTQYF. The CDR3 DNA is TGTGCCAGCAGCTTAAAAGCGGTACCCACAGATACGCAGTATTTT. The full variable domain, its missing parts supplied by reference TRBV7-3 and TRBJ2-3, is GAGVSQTPSNKVTEKGKYVELRCDPISGHTALYWYRQSLGQGPEFLIYFQGTGAADDSGLPNDRFFAVRPEGSVSTLKIQRTERGDSAVYLCASSLKAVPTDTQYFGPGTRLTVL.

This clone turned up a few times. The chain couples TRBV18 to TRBJ1-5; D call uncertain. Germline CDR1 is KGHSH and CDR2 is LQKENI. CDR3 length: 13 amino acids. Trimming left V 3 bases short and J 4 bases short, with 7 bases between. CDR3: CASSPGENQPQHF. CDR3 DNA: TGTGCCAGCTCACCGGGAGAGAATCAGCCCCAGCATTTT. Supplemented by reference TRBV18 and TRBJ1-5, the full variable domain reads NAGVMQNPRHLVRRRGQEARLRCSPMKGHSHVYWYRQLPEEGLKFMVYLQKENIIDESGMPKERFSAEFPKEGPSILRIQQVVRGDSAAYFCASSPGENQPQHFGDGTRLSIL.

This chain joins TRBV2 and TRBJ2-1, with 7 bases that match TRBD2. This CDR3 has 14 residues. With 6 bases clipped from V and 7 bases from J, the junction kept 9 bases outside the gene matches. CDR1 and CDR2 from the germline V gene are SNHLY and FYNNEI. CDR3 residues: CASRGGSSRNEQFF. CDR3 coding DNA: TGTGCCAGCAGGGGCGGGAGTTCGCGTAATGAGCAGTTCTTC. The full variable domain, its missing parts supplied by reference TRBV2 and TRBJ2-1, is EPEVTQTPSHQVTQMGQEVILRCVPISNHLYFYWYRQILGQKVEFLVSFYNNEISEKSEIFDDQFSVERPDGSNFTLKIRSTKLEDSAMYFCASRGGSSRNEQFFGPGTRLTVL.

In this sample, this clone is medium-sized (0.01 to 0.1%). The CDR3 sequence: CASSPPGQYNEQFF. The CDR3 nucleotides read TGTGCCAGCAGTCCCCCGGGACAGTACAATGAGCAGTTCTTC. This chain uses TRBV27 with TRBJ2-1; the match to TRBD1 covers 7 bases. The length of the CDR3 is 14 residues. Trimming removed 5 bases from V and 4 bases from J; junction bases left unmatched: 5. Germline V gene data show CDR1 as MNHEY and CDR2 as SMNVEV (reference sequence).

V and J are TRBV27 and TRBJ2-7; D is unclear. V shed 7 bases and J shed 0 bases, with 7 bases lying between them. Germline CDR1 is MNHEY and CDR2 is SMNVEV (reference sequence). The CDR3 covers 12 residues. The CDR3 DNA reads as TGTGCCAGCACTGGCAGCTCCTACGAGCAGTACTTC. Encoded protein: CASTGSSYEQYF.

This clone was counted many times. The chain recombines TRBV20-1 with TRBJ2-7, with D hard to call. Germline CDR1 DFQATT, CDR2 SNEGSKA (reference sequence). V lost 4 bases, J lost 3 bases, and 7 bases lay in between. The CDR3 loop spans 11 amino acids. CDR3 sequence: CSAKKIYEQYF. The CDR3 DNA sequence: TGCAGTGCTAAGAAGATCTACGAGCAGTACTTC.

This clone came up many times. CDR3 residues: CASSQGTGQTEAFF. CDR3 coding DNA: TGTGCCAGCAGCCAAGGGACAGGTCAAACTGAAGCTTTCTTT. The rearrangement uses TRBV7-9 and TRBJ1-1; 8 bases match TRBD1. The ends lost 5 bases at V and 5 bases at J; junction bases unmatched: 7. CDR3 length: 14 residues. Germline CDR1 is SEHNR and CDR2 is FQNEAQ (reference sequence). Full variable domain (rest looked up from reference TRBV7-9 and TRBJ1-1): DTGVSQNPRHKITKRGQNVTFRCDPISEHNRLYWYRQTLGQGPEFLTYFQNEAQLEKSRLLSDRFSAERPKGSFSTLEIQRTEQGDSAMYLCASSQGTGQTEAFFGQGTRLTVV.

This clone came up a few times. The final CDR3 position lacks the conserved phenylalanine or tryptophan, pointing to a likely read error. The chain employs TRBV15 and TRBJ2-3, with D tentatively TRBD1 or TRBD2 (5 bases each). The V end lost 3 bases, the J end lost 4 bases, and 14 bases lay between the germline ends. Germline V gene data show CDR1 as LNHNV and CDR2 as YYDKDF (reference sequence). This CDR3 contains 15 residues. The CDR3 DNA sequence: TGTGCCACCAGCAGTACCAGGGACCGGGCAGATACGCAGTATTCT. Its protein product is CATSSTRDRADTQYS.

This clone was detected ten times or more. Other DNA sequences in the sample encode the same CDR3. The chain combines TRBV5-8 with TRBJ2-4; TRBD2 agrees at 11 bases. The CDR3 is made up of 17 amino acids. CDR1 is SGHTS, CDR2 YDEGEE, per germline. Trimming cost V 2 bases and J 8 bases; bases outside gene matches: 12. In DNA form, the CDR3 reads TGTGCCAGCAGCTTAGGACTAGCGGGTCTGCATGGTGACATTCAGTACTTC. It yields the protein CASSLGLAGLHGDIQYF.

This clone was counted many times. This chain joins TRBV12-3 or TRBV12-4 and TRBJ1-4, with D uncertain. V was shortened by 2 bases and J by 4 bases, with 14 bases between the two germline ends. The length of the CDR3 is 16 residues. DNA for the CDR3: TGTGCCAGCAGTTTATCGGGGAAAGGAATTAATGAAAAACTGTTTTTT. Residues: CASSLSGKGINEKLFF.

Remarks on this clone: Relative to the germline gene, one junction end is altered; a read error may explain this. V usage is TRBV11-1 and J usage is TRBJ1-3; maybe TRBD1 (5 bases). The germline V gene has CDR1 SGHAT and CDR2 FQDESV (reference sequence). This CDR3 is 18 amino acids long. The CDR3 sequence: CGSNPAGFGGLSGNTIYF. CDR3 in DNA: TGTGGCAGCAATCCGGCAGGGTTCGGTGGGCTCTCTGGAAACACCATATATTTT.

At least ten counts were recorded for this clone. The rearrangement uses TRBV28 and TRBJ1-2; 9 bases are shared with TRBD1. Unmatched junction bases numbered 10, after V lost 6 bases and J lost 2 bases. Germline assignment: CDR1 MDHEN and CDR2 SYDVKM. CDR3 length: 16 residues. For the CDR3, the DNA is TGTGCCAGCAGCCAGGGACAGGGAGTATCAAACTATGGCTACACCTTC. It translates to CASSQGQGVSNYGYTF.

This clone was seen more than once but under ten times. This chain connects TRBV28 to TRBJ1-2, with D hard to call. The CDR3 spans 13 residues. The germline V gene has CDR1 MDHEN and CDR2 SYDVKM. Trimming removed 4 bases from V and 1 base from J, with 7 bases in between. This chain's CDR3 is CASSSGNNYGYTF. DNA of the CDR3: TGTGCCAGCAGTTCCGGAAATAACTATGGCTACACCTTC.

This clone came up many times. The chain has TRBV9 and TRBJ1-2; D is unresolved. CDR1 is SGDLS, CDR2 YYNGEE, per germline. CDR3 size: 15 residues. V was pared by 0 bases and J by 8 bases, with 17 bases between. CDR3 amino acids: CASSVDLSPTGGYTF. The CDR3 DNA follows: TGTGCCAGCAGCGTAGATCTCAGCCCGACGGGAGGCTACACCTTC.

With regard to this clone: The conserved final phenylalanine or tryptophan is absent from the CDR3, which likely points to a read error. The genes are TRBV2 and TRBJ1-1; D remains ambiguous. V gave up 3 bases and J gave up 1 base, with 6 bases separating them. The CDR3 sequence is 13 residues long. Per the germline V gene, CDR1 is SNHLY and CDR2 is FYNNEI. The CDR3 sequence: CASSEEKNTEAFS. For the CDR3, the DNA is TGTGCCAGCAGTGAGGAAAAGAACACTGAAGCTTTCTCT.

As for this clone: This could be a read error, since a much larger clone is one nucleotide away. The same CDR3 can be traced to other DNA sequences in this sample. The chain carries TRBV3-1 and TRBJ2-3; 9 bases agree with TRBD2. Per germline, CDR1 LGHDT and CDR2 YNNKEL (reference sequence). The ends lost 3 bases at V and 3 bases at J; junction bases unmatched: 1. The CDR3 sequence is 14 residues long. The CDR3 DNA follows: TGTGCCAGCAGCCAGACTAGCGGAACAGATACGCAGTATTTT. Translation: CASSQTSGTDTQYF.

V and J are TRBV6-1 and TRBJ2-7, with 14 bases that match TRBD2. Germline values: CDR1 MNHNS, CDR2 SASEGT. CDR3 length equals 16 residues. V lost 3 bases and J lost 4; bases outside the gene matches: 5. This CDR3 reads CASSDGTSGSFYEQYF. The CDR3 region has the DNA TGTGCCAGCAGTGACGGGACTAGCGGGAGTTTTTACGAGCAGTACTTC.

There are many counts of this clone. Within the sample, other DNA sequences also encode this same CDR3. This chain joins TRBV24-1 and TRBJ2-3, with 7 positions matching TRBD1. Germline V gene data show CDR1 as KGHDR and CDR2 as SFDVKD. The J segment lost 3 bases and the V segment lost 7 bases, leaving 9 bases of the junction unmatched. This CDR3 contains 15 residues. CDR3 DNA: TGTGCCACCAGCGATGTCAGACAGGGTACAGATACGCAGTATTTT. Its translation is CATSDVRQGTDTQYF.

This clone has at least ten counts. V is TRBV19 and J is TRBJ1-6; unclear D gene. Germline V gene sequence: CDR1 LNHDA, CDR2 SQIVND (reference sequence). Trimming pared 6 bases from V and 4 bases from J, leaving 13 bases between. This CDR3 comprises 15 residues. CDR3 residues: CASRGVPSYNSPLHF. In DNA, the CDR3 is TGTGCCAGTAGGGGAGTACCTTCGTATAATTCACCCCTCCACTTT.

In its sample, this clone is medium-sized. V gene TRBV6-1 combines with J gene TRBJ1-2; no clear D gene. V lost 7 bases and J 6 bases, leaving 21 bases between the germline ends. Germline CDR1 MNHNS, CDR2 SASEGT. The CDR3 spans 15 residues. This chain's CDR3 is CASNRGNSGGDGYTF. DNA of the CDR3: TGTGCCAGCAACCGCGGGAATTCAGGAGGTGATGGCTACACCTTC.

This clone was recorded many times. The J gene is TRBJ1-2, the V gene TRBV6-4; D is ambiguous. Germline V lookup: CDR1 MRHNA, CDR2 SNTAGT. The CDR3 has 14 residues. V shed 8 bases and J shed 4 bases, with 17 bases lying between them. In DNA, the CDR3 is TGTGCCAGCTCCCATGGTCCGGTTCGCTATGGCTACACCTTC. Residues: CASSHGPVRYGYTF.

This clone was counted at least ten times. The chain carries TRBV6-1 and TRBJ2-3; no definite D call. CDR1 and CDR2 (germline): MNHNS, SASEGT. The CDR3 runs 12 residues. Trimming cost V 2 bases and J 6 bases, with 6 bases left between them. The CDR3 nucleotides are TGTGCCAGCAGTGAACTACGGGATACGCAGTATTTT. Its translation: CASSELRDTQYF.

V usage is TRBV12-3 or TRBV12-4 and J usage is TRBJ1-1; a possible D gene is TRBD1 (5 bases). The V gene lost 7 bases and the J gene lost 11 bases, with 17 bases spanning the gap. The CDR3 has 12 amino acids. CDR3 loop: CASTPPGLGAFF. The CDR3 bases are TGTGCCAGCACCCCCCCAGGGCTAGGGGCTTTCTTT.

With regard to this clone: The junction differs from germline at one of its ends, possibly a read error. The chain couples TRBV7-2 to TRBJ2-7; D may match TRBD1 or TRBD2 (8 bases each). CDR3 length equals 15 residues. Germline V lookup: CDR1 SGHTA, CDR2 FQGNSA. CDR3 residues: CPSSLAGTGSYEQYF. CDR3 DNA: TGTCCCAGCAGCTTAGCGGGGACAGGCTCCTACGAGCAGTACTTC.

This clone is medium-sized (0.01 to 0.1%). This sequence joins TRBV6-1 and TRBJ1-2, with TRBD1 matching 8 bases. Germline V lookup: CDR1 MNHNS, CDR2 SASEGT. V shed 5 bases and J 4 bases; nucleotides not matched to a gene: 6. The CDR3 extends over 14 amino acids. The CDR3 spells CASSRGTGGYGYTF. As DNA, the CDR3 is TGTGCCAGCAGTCGGGGGACAGGAGGCTATGGCTACACCTTC.